This entry describes one TCR beta chain. Distinct nucleotide sequences in the sample also encode this CDR3. These data are taken from a study of blood T cell repertoires in COVID-19. Overall study context: The United States, Italy and Spain supplied acute and convalescent COVID-19 samples.

Measured with immunoSEQ multiplex PCR; TCRdb has only the in-frame clones, and not every one. This sample has some 380,000 clones, with approximately 77% found just once. Sequencing input: peripheral blood. This clonotype was obtained from a human donor with acute or convalescent COVID-19. The donor label of this sample is uncertain.

CDR3 region: CASSPQGNTEAFF. The CDR3 nucleotides read TGTGCCAGCTCACCGCAGGGGAACACTGAAGCTTTCTTT. The chain is built from TRBV18 and TRBJ1-1, with a tentative D call TRBD1 (5 bases). V lost 3 bases and J lost 1, with 6 bases in between. This CDR3 is 13 amino acids long. CDR1 is KGHSH, CDR2 LQKENI, per germline. Drawing the rest from reference TRBV18 and TRBJ1-1, the complete variable domain is NAGVMQNPRHLVRRRGQEARLRCSPMKGHSHVYWYRQLPEEGLKFMVYLQKENIIDESGMPKERFSAEFPKEGPSILRIQQVVRGDSAAYFCASSPQGNTEAFFGQGTRLTVV.